The T cell receptor beta chain described here comes from a study of CD8 T cells in ankylosing spondylitis. Overall study findings and caveats: Apparently characteristic of ankylosing spondylitis blood was a TCR beta motif (eight highly homologous variants). The disease-linked clones had a CD8+ phenotype and low blood frequencies.

In making TCR beta libraries, quantitative 5'-RACE with molecular barcodes was used. Using its own MiXCR run on the 5' RACE reads, TCRdb lists one record per CDR3 protein. In the table there are approximately 300,000 distinct CDR3 sequences, 7% to 9% of which are singletons. A few counts support this clonotype. Its specificity is unknown. Germline V gene data show CDR1 as SQVTM and CDR2 as ANQGSEA. The CDR3 totals 15 residues. The TCR originated in a male donor with ankylosing spondylitis. The sample comprised blood, either unsorted or a sorted T cell fraction (not recorded which). The chain is built from TRBV29-1 and TRBJ1-2; D is perhaps TRBD1 (5 bases). The CDR3 here is CSYSSGRGRAYGYTF. DNA for the CDR3: TGCAGTTACTCTTCTGGAAGGGGTAGGGCCTATGGCTACACCTTC.